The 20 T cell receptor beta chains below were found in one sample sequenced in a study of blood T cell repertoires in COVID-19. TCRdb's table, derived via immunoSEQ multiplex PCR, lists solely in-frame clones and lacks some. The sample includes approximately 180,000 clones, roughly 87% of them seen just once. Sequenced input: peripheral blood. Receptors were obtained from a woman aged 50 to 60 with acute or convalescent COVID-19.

The CDR3 region is CASSPGQGGNQPQHF. The CDR3 nucleotides are TGTGCCAGCAGTCCGGGACAGGGGGGCAATCAGCCCCAGCATTTT. V and J are TRBV6-5 and TRBJ1-5; 11 nucleotides align to TRBD1. Trimming took 5 bases from V and 2 from J; bases not matched to a gene: 2. The CDR3 is made up of 15 amino acids. Germline lookup yields CDR1 MNHEY and CDR2 SVGAGI.

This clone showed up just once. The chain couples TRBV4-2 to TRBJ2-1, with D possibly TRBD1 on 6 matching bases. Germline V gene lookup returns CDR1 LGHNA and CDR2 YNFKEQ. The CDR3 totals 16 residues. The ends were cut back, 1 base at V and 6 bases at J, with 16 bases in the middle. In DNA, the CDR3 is TGTGCCAGCAGCCAAGTTCAGGCTGGGGGCTTCAATGAGCAGTTCTTC. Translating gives CASSQVQAGGFNEQFF.

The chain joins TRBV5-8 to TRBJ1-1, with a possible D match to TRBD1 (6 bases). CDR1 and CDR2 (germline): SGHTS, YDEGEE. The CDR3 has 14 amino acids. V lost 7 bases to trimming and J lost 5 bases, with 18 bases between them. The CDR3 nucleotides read TGTGCCAGCGGGGAGGGGGGAGTGGAAACTGAAGCTTTCTTT. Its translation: CASGEGGVETEAFF.

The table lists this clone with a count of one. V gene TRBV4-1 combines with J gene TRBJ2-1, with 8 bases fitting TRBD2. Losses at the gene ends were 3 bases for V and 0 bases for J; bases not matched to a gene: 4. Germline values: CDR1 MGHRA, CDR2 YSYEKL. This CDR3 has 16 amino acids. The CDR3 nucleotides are TGCGCCAGCAGCCAGGAGCGGGGGCCCTCCTACAATGAGCAGTTCTTC. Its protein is CASSQERGPSYNEQFF.

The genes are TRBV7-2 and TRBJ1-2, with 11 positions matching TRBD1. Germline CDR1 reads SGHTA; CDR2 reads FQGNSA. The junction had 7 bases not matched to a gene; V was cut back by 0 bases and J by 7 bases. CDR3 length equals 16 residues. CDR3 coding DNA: TGTGCCAGCAGCTTAGCGGGGACAGGGGGTAATCCTGGCTACACCTTC. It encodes CASSLAGTGGNPGYTF. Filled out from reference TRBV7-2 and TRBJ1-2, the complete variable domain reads GAGVSQSPSNKVTEKGKDVELRCDPISGHTALYWYRQSLGQGLEFLIYFQGNSAPDKSGLPSDRFSAERTGGSVSTLTIQRTQQEDSAVYLCASSLAGTGGNPGYTFGSGTRLTVV.

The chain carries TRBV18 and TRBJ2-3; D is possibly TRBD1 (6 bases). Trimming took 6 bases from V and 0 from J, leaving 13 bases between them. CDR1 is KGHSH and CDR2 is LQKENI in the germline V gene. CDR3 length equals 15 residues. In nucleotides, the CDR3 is TGTGCCAGCTCTCCCCCAGGACAGAGCACAGATACGCAGTATTTT. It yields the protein CASSPPGQSTDTQYF. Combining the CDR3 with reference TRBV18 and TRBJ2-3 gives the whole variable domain NAGVMQNPRHLVRRRGQEARLRCSPMKGHSHVYWYRQLPEEGLKFMVYLQKENIIDESGMPKERFSAEFPKEGPSILRIQQVVRGDSAAYFCASSPPGQSTDTQYFGPGTRLTVL.

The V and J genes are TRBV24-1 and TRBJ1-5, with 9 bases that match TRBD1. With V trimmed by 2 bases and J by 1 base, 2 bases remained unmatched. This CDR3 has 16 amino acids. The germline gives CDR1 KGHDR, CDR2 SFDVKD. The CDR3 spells CATSDSGTGSNQPQHF. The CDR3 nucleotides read TGTGCCACCAGTGATTCCGGGACAGGGAGCAATCAGCCCCAGCATTTT.

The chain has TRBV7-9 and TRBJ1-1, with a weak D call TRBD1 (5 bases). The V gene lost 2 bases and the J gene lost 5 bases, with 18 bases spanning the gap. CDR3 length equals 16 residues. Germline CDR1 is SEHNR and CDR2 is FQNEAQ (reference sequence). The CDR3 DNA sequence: TGTGCCAGCAGCTTAACCCGGCCGCGACAGACTACTGAAGCTTTCTTT. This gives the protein CASSLTRPRQTTEAFF.

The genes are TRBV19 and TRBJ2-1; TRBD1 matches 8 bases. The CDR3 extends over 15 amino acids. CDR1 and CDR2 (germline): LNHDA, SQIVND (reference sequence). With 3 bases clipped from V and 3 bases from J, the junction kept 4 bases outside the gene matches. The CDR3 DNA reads TGTGCCAGTAGTATTTACAGGGGGAACTACAATGAGCAGTTCTTC. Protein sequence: CASSIYRGNYNEQFF.

The CDR3 reads CAIRGDRGANYGYTF. The CDR3 DNA reads as TGTGCCATCAGGGGGGACAGGGGAGCTAACTATGGCTACACCTTC. This chain joins TRBV10-3 and TRBJ1-2; the match to TRBD1 covers 10 bases. V trimming: 6 bases; J trimming: 0 bases; junction bases outside the gene matches: 4. Germline loops: CDR1 ENHRY, CDR2 SYGVKD. This CDR3 has 15 amino acids.

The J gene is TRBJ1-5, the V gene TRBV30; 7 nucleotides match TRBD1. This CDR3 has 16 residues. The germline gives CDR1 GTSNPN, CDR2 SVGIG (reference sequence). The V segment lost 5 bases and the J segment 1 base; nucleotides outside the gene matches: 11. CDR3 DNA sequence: TGTGCCTGGGACAGGGCCCCACCGGGAAGCAATCAGCCCCAGCATTTT. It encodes CAWDRAPPGSNQPQHF.

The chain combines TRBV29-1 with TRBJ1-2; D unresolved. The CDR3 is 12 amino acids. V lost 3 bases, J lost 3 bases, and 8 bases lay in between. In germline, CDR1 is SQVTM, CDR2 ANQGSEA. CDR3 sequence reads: CSVDPGDYGYTF. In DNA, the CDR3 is TGCAGCGTTGACCCAGGTGACTATGGCTACACCTTC.

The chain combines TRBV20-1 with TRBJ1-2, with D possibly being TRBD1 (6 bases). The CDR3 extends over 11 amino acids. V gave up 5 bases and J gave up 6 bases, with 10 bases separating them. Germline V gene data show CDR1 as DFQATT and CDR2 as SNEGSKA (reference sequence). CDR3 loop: CSAAGANGYTF. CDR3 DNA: TGCAGTGCTGCGGGGGCGAATGGCTACACCTTC.

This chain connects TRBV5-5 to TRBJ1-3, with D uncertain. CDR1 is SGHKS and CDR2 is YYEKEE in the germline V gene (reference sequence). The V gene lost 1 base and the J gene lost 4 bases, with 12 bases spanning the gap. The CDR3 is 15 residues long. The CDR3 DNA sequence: TGTGCCAGCAGCTTGAGGACCCCGGGGGGAAACACCATATATTTT. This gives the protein CASSLRTPGGNTIYF.

CDR3 nucleotide sequence: TGTGCCAGCAGCTCAACAGGGTATGGCTACACCTTC. This translates into CASSSTGYGYTF. This chain uses TRBV7-9 with TRBJ1-2; D perhaps matches TRBD1 (6 bases). Germline values: CDR1 SEHNR, CDR2 FQNEAQ (reference sequence). The V gene lost 4 bases and the J gene lost 5 bases, with 8 bases spanning the gap. The CDR3 runs to 12 residues.

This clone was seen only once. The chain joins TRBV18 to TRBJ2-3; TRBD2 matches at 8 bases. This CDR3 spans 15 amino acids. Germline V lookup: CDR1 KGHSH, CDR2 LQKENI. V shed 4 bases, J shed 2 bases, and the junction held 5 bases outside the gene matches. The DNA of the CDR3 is TGTGCCAGCTCACTTAGCGGGGCCACCACAGATACGCAGTATTTT. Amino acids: CASSLSGATTDTQYF.

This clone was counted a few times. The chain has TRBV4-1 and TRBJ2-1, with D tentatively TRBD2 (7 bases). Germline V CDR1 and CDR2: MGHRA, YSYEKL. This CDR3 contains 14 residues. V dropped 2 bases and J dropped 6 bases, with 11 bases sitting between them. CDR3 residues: CASSQLGGGNEQFF. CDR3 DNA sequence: TGCGCCAGCAGCCAATTAGGGGGGGGCAATGAGCAGTTCTTC.

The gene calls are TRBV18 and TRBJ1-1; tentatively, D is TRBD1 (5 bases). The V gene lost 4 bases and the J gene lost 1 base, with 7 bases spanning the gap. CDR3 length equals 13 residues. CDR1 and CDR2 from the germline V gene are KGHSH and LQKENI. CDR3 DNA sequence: TGTGCCAGCTCACAGACAGAGAACACTGAAGCTTTCTTT. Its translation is CASSQTENTEAFF. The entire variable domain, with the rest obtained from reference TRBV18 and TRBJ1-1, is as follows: NAGVMQNPRHLVRRRGQEARLRCSPMKGHSHVYWYRQLPEEGLKFMVYLQKENIIDESGMPKERFSAEFPKEGPSILRIQQVVRGDSAAYFCASSQTENTEAFFGQGTRLTVV.

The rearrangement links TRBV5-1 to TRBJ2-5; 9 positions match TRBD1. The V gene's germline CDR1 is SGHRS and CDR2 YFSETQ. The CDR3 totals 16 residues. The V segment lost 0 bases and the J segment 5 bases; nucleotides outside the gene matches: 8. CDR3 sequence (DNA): TGCGCCAGCAGCTTGGAGGGGACAGGGTGGGTGGAGACCCAGTACTTC. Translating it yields CASSLEGTGWVETQYF.

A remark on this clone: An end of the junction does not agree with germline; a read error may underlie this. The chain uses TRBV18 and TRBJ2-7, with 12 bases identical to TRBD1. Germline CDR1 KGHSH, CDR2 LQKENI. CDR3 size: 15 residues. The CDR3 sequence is CASSPGTGGVYGQYF. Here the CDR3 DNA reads TGTGCCAGCTCACCAGGGACAGGGGGCGTCTACGGGCAGTACTTC.